This T cell receptor beta chain stems from a study of CD8 T cells in Susac syndrome. An input of roughly 0.5 to 1 ug of RNA was subjected to reverse transcription using random hexamers. Amplification of TCR beta CDR3 spanned 54 Vbeta and 13 Jbeta via immunoSEQ multiplex PCR. TCRdb passed the immunoSEQ multiplex PCR reads through MiXCR, listing each CDR3 protein once. Found here are about 52,000 distinct CDR3 sequences, around 93% of them singletons; the top ten hold 0.4% to 0.55%. This CDR3 region has 18 residues. The junction had 20 bases not matched to a gene; V was cut back by 10 bases and J by 3 bases. CDR1 MNHNS and CDR2 SASEGT come from the germline V gene. The patients who served as multiple sclerosis controls were treatment-naive and had stable or active relapsing-remitting disease that fulfilled the revised McDonald criteria. TEMRA cells were FACS-enriched and CD8+ and CD4+ T cells negatively isolated.

The specimen was CD8+ T cells from PBMCs. V usage is TRBV6-1 and J usage is TRBJ2-1; 8 nucleotides line up with TRBD1. This receptor was taken from a human donor with multiple sclerosis. CDR3 amino acids: CATNGAQGASAFYNEQFF. CDR3 nucleotides: TGTGCCACCAATGGGGCCCAGGGGGCAAGTGCGTTCTACAATGAGCAGTTCTTC.